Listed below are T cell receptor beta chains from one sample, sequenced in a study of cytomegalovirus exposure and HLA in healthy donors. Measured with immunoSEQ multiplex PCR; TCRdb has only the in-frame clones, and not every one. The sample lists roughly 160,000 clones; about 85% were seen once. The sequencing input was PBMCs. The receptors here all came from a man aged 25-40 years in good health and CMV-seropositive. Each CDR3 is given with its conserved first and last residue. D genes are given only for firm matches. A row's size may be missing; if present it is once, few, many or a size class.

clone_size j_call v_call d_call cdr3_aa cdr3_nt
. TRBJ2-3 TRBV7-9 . CASSSHRFTADTQYF TGTGCCAGCAGCTCCCACCGGTTTACAGCAGATACGCAGTATTTT
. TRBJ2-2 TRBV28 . CASSLLAGGTGELFF TGTGCCAGCAGTTTACTCGCGGGCGGCACCGGGGAGCTGTTTTTT
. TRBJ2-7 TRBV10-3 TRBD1 CAISATGQGGEQYF TGTGCCATCAGTGCCACGGGACAGGGCGGCGAGCAGTACTTC
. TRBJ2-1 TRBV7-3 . CASSLGGGTPNNEQFF TGTGCCAGCAGTTTAGGGGGGGGAACTCCTAACAATGAGCAGTTCTTC
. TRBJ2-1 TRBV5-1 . CASSLESRALGNEQFF TGCGCCAGCAGCTTGGAATCCAGGGCCCTTGGCAATGAGCAGTTCTTC
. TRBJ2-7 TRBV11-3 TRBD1 CASSGTGNFYEQYF TGTGCCAGCAGCGGGACAGGGAATTTCTACGAGCAGTACTTC
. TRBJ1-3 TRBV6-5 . CASRSGEGNTIYF TGTGCCAGCAGGTCAGGGGAAGGAAACACCATATATTTT
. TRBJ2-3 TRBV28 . CASSPEAMGSQYF TGTGCCAGCAGTCCCGAGGCCATGGGTTCGCAGTATTTT
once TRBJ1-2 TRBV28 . CASSLLGSRSGYTF TGTGCCAGCAGTTTATTAGGGAGTAGATCTGGCTACACCTTC
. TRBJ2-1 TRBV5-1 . CASSRTGPEQFF TGCGCCAGCAGCAGAACAGGGCCTGAGCAGTTCTTC
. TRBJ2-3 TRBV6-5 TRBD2 CASSLAVTDTQYF TGTGCCAGCAGCCTAGCGGTAACAGATACGCAGTATTTT
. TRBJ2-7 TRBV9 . CASSPTVVSYEQYF TGTGCCAGCAGCCCGACAGTAGTATCCTACGAGCAGTACTTC
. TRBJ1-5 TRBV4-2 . CASSQGTSAGQPQHF TGTGCCAGCAGCCAAGGGACGTCAGCGGGACAGCCCCAGCATTTT
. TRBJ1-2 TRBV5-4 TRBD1 CASTLGGQLNYGYTF TGTGCCAGCACTCTGGGGGGACAGCTGAACTATGGCTACACCTTC
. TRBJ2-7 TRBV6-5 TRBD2 CASRLGLANSYEQYF TGTGCCAGCAGATTAGGACTAGCGAACTCCTACGAGCAGTACTTC
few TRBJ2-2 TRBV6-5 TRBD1 CASHAGTANTGELFF TGTGCCAGCCACGCCGGGACAGCGAACACCGGGGAGCTGTTTTTT
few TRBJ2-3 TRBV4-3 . CASSQDKNTDTQYF TGCGCCAGCAGCCAAGACAAAAACACAGATACGCAGTATTTT
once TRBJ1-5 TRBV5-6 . CASSLQSGTNQPQHF TGTGCCAGCAGCTTGCAGAGCGGGACCAATCAGCCCCAGCATTTT
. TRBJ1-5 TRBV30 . CAWSATGFNQPQHF TGTGCCTGGAGTGCTACAGGGTTCAATCAGCCCCAGCATTTT
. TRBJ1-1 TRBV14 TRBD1 CASSPPGTGLLTEAFF TGTGCCAGCAGCCCTCCCGGGACAGGGCTTTTAACTGAAGCTTTCTTT
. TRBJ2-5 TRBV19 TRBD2 CASTQRTGGQETQYF TGTGCCAGTACCCAAAGGACGGGAGGGCAAGAGACCCAGTACTTC
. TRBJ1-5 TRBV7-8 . CASSLAATGYNQPQHF TGTGCCAGCAGCTTAGCTGCCACAGGGTACAATCAGCCCCAGCATTTT
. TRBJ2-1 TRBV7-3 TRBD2 CASSSTVREGNEQFF TGTGCCAGCAGCTCGACGGTGCGGGAGGGAAATGAGCAGTTCTTC
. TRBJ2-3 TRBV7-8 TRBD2 CASTQLSGREDTQYF TGTGCCAGCACCCAACTTAGCGGGAGAGAAGATACGCAGTATTTT
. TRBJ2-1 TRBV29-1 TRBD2 CSASAAGGYNEQFF TGCAGCGCCTCAGCAGCGGGAGGCTACAATGAGCAGTTCTTC
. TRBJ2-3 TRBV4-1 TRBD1 CASSQGGQKFTDTQYF TGCGCCAGCAGCCAAGGGGGACAGAAGTTCACAGATACGCAGTATTTT